A single sample gave rise to the 23 T cell receptor beta chains below, sequenced in a study of blood T cell repertoires in COVID-19 (dated by TCRdb to the early 2020s). Libraries were constructed by the immunoSEQ multiplex PCR assay. TCRdb retrieved this table from immuneACCESS and kept in-frame rearrangements only. Not all clones are present; in checked studies, unresolved V genes account for under half, and no reason is known for the remainder. A total of around 60,000 clones appear in this sample, about 80% of them only once. The ten biggest clones cover approximately 3.5% of the sample. Sequenced: peripheral blood. The origin of the receptors is a woman older than 75 with acute or convalescent COVID-19.

The chain joins TRBV6-2 or TRBV6-3 to TRBJ2-2; TRBD1 matches 7 bases. The CDR3 consists of 17 residues. From germline, CDR1 is MNHEY and CDR2 SVGEGT. With 0 bases clipped from V and 6 bases from J, the junction kept 10 bases outside the gene matches. The CDR3 reads CASSYSLQGNRAGELFF. As DNA, the CDR3 is TGTGCCAGCAGTTACTCCTTACAGGGGAATCGGGCCGGGGAGCTGTTTTTT.

The chain has TRBV11-3 and TRBJ2-3, with TRBD2 matching 8 bases. V dropped 5 bases and J dropped 2; count of bases not matched to a gene: 9. Germline lookup yields CDR1 SGHNT and CDR2 YENEEA. The CDR3 length is 16 residues. The DNA for the CDR3 is TGTGCCAGCAGCCGGGGAGCGGGAGCTGACACAGATACGCAGTATTTT. This codes for CASSRGAGADTDTQYF.

The CDR3 loop reads CSASISLGGGASNEQFF. The CDR3 DNA reads as TGCAGTGCTAGTATTTCTTTAGGCGGGGGGGCGTCCAATGAGCAGTTCTTC. The V call is TRBV20-1, the J call TRBJ2-1; 9 bases map to TRBD2. The CDR3 contains 17 residues. CDR1 is DFQATT and CDR2 is SNEGSKA in the germline V gene (reference sequence). V lost 3 bases and J lost 6; bases outside the gene matches: 15.

V usage is TRBV27 and J usage is TRBJ2-2; tentatively, D is TRBD1 (6 bases). Germline V lookup: CDR1 MNHEY, CDR2 SMNVEV (reference sequence). The V gene lost 4 bases and the J gene lost 7 bases, with 7 bases spanning the gap. There are 12 residues in the CDR3. Here the CDR3 DNA reads TGTGCCAGCAGTTCGGGACACGGGGAGCTGTTTTTT. As protein: CASSSGHGELFF.

The chain recombines TRBV7-8 with TRBJ1-1, with TRBD1 as a possible D gene (5 bases). The ends were cut back, 3 bases at V and 1 base at J, with 6 bases in the middle. This CDR3 has 13 amino acids. Germline CDR1 and CDR2: SGHVS and FQNEAQ. The CDR3 DNA reads TGTGCCAGCAGCTTTCAGGGGAACACTGAAGCTTTCTTT. Translation gives CASSFQGNTEAFF.

This clone was picked up a small number of times. CDR3 nucleotides: TGTGCCAGCAGCTTCGGGGGGACTAGCACAGATACGCAGTATTTT. This codes for CASSFGGTSTDTQYF. This chain uses TRBV9 with TRBJ2-3; TRBD2 matches 7 bases. CDR1 SGDLS and CDR2 YYNGEE come from the germline V gene. The CDR3 runs 15 residues. J was trimmed by 0 bases and V by 4 bases; bases with no gene match: 5.

This chain joins TRBV9 and TRBJ1-2; D is perhaps TRBD1 (6 bases). This CDR3 is built from 14 residues. Trimming stripped 4 bases from V and 0 bases from J, with 10 bases between. Germline assignment: CDR1 SGDLS and CDR2 YYNGEE. The CDR3 sequence is CASSSQGTNYGYTF. The DNA of the CDR3 is TGTGCCAGCAGCTCCCAGGGGACTAACTATGGCTACACCTTC.

The chain links TRBV19 to TRBJ2-7, with TRBD2 matching 7 bases. The CDR3 covers 15 residues. Trimming cost V 4 bases and J 6 bases; bases outside gene matches: 12. Germline V lookup: CDR1 LNHDA, CDR2 SQIVND (reference sequence). The CDR3 DNA reads as TGTGCCAGTAGTAAGGGCGGGAGCGGGATAGGCGAGCAGTACTTC. Translation gives CASSKGGSGIGEQYF.

CDR3 DNA sequence: TGTGCCAGCAGTTTGGTTAGAGTGAACACTGAAGCTTTCTTT. It codes for CASSLVRVNTEAFF. This chain joins TRBV28 and TRBJ1-1; D not resolved. Germline CDR1 MDHEN, CDR2 SYDVKM. The CDR3 contains 14 residues. The V gene lost 3 bases and the J gene lost 0 bases, with 8 bases spanning the gap.

This clone turned up a few times. V and J are TRBV27 and TRBJ2-2; TRBD2 is a possible D gene (5 bases). CDR3 length equals 14 residues. Germline CDR1 reads MNHEY; CDR2 reads SMNVEV (reference sequence). The ends were cut back, 5 bases at V and 4 bases at J, with 11 bases in the middle. The CDR3 protein is CASSRGLSTGELFF. The CDR3 DNA is TGTGCCAGCAGTCGAGGACTCTCCACCGGGGAGCTGTTTTTT.

This sequence joins TRBV5-4 and TRBJ1-2, with unresolved D. V lost 5 bases to trimming and J lost 1 base, with 6 bases between them. The length of the CDR3 is 12 residues. Per the germline V gene, CDR1 is SGHNT and CDR2 is YYREEE (reference sequence). CDR3 nucleotides: TGTGCCAGCAGTACAGATAACTATGGCTACACCTTC. Residues: CASSTDNYGYTF.

V is TRBV5-6 and J is TRBJ2-2; D might be TRBD2 (5 bases). Germline assignment: CDR1 SGHDT and CDR2 YYEEEE. Trimming cost V 3 bases and J 0 bases, with 15 bases left between them. The CDR3 is 17 residues long. The CDR3 is CASSWAGKNTNTGELFF. Written as DNA, the CDR3 is TGTGCCAGCAGCTGGGCCGGGAAGAACACGAACACCGGGGAGCTGTTTTTT.

This chain joins TRBV6-6 and TRBJ1-2, with a weak D call TRBD1 (5 bases). V lost 4 bases to trimming and J lost 4 bases, with 13 bases between them. The CDR3 consists of 14 residues. Germline CDR1 and CDR2: MNHNY and SVGAGI (reference sequence). CDR3 protein: CASSSGLQAYGYTF. As DNA, the CDR3 is TGTGCCAGCAGTTCGGGACTCCAGGCCTATGGCTACACCTTC.

DNA of the CDR3: TGTGCCAGCAGCTTTTTAACGGAGTTAAGATTCTCTGGAAACACCATATATTTT. This sequence encodes CASSFLTELRFSGNTIYF. The chain links TRBV7-3 to TRBJ1-3; D gene uncertain. Germline CDR1 SGHTA, CDR2 FQGTGA. V lost 3 bases and J 0 bases, leaving 18 bases between the germline ends. CDR3 length: 18 residues.

The chain carries TRBV7-6 and TRBJ1-2, with 7 bases fitting TRBD1. Germline V gene sequence: CDR1 SGHVS, CDR2 FNYEAQ. Trimming at V came to 5 bases and at J to 7 bases, leaving 16 bases not matched to a gene. This CDR3 has 16 amino acids. The CDR3 DNA is TGTGCCAGCAGCCCGAGACAGGGAAGGGGGCCGAGTGGCTACACCTTC. Its protein product is CASSPRQGRGPSGYTF.

V gene TRBV7-2 combines with J gene TRBJ1-1; D gene unclear. Trimming stripped 5 bases from V and 1 base from J, with 8 bases between. Germline V gives CDR1 SGHTA, CDR2 FQGNSA. The CDR3 loop spans 13 amino acids. The CDR3 sequence: CASSALPNTEAFF. Written as DNA, the CDR3 is TGTGCCAGCAGCGCCCTACCGAACACTGAAGCTTTCTTT.

The chain carries TRBV28 and TRBJ1-5; 7 bases match TRBD1. CDR3 length equals 15 residues. Germline V CDR1 and CDR2: MDHEN, SYDVKM. The V gene end was trimmed by 5 bases and the J gene end by 1 base; junction bases not matched to a gene: 5. CDR3 region: CASSPTRGSNQPQHF. CDR3 DNA: TGTGCCAGCAGTCCAACCAGGGGGAGCAATCAGCCCCAGCATTTT.

The genes are TRBV7-9 and TRBJ1-5; D ambiguous. In germline, CDR1 is SEHNR, CDR2 FQNEAQ (reference sequence). V lost 2 bases and J 5 bases, leaving 7 bases between the germline ends. The CDR3 covers 13 residues. Here the CDR3 reads CASSLWGDQPQHF. The CDR3, as DNA: TGTGCCAGCAGCTTATGGGGAGATCAGCCCCAGCATTTT.

The chain recombines TRBV5-1 with TRBJ2-1, with D maybe TRBD1 (5 bases). Germline CDR1 reads SGHRS; CDR2 reads YFSETQ. V was trimmed by 2 bases and J by 5 bases, leaving 17 bases between them. This CDR3 comprises 16 residues. The CDR3 DNA reads TGCGCCAGCAGCTTATTTACAGGTTTGGGGCACAATGAGCAGTTCTTC. This translates into CASSLFTGLGHNEQFF.

J is TRBJ2-2 and V is TRBV24-1; D might be TRBD1 (6 bases). The CDR3 is 15 residues long. V was shortened by 4 bases and J by 6 bases, with 14 bases between the two germline ends. CDR1 is KGHDR and CDR2 is SFDVKD in the germline V gene. The CDR3 spells CATSEPGQKAGELFF. The CDR3 DNA follows: TGTGCCACCAGTGAACCCGGACAGAAAGCCGGGGAGCTGTTTTTT.

The rearrangement joins TRBV4-2 to TRBJ1-2, with a weak D call TRBD1 (5 bases). The V end lost 0 bases, the J end lost 2 bases, and 10 bases lay between the germline ends. This CDR3 has 15 amino acids. Germline V CDR1 and CDR2: LGHNA, YNFKEQ. The CDR3: CASSQEGRGNYGYTF. In DNA form, the CDR3 reads TGTGCCAGCAGCCAAGAAGGTCGGGGGAACTATGGCTACACCTTC.

V gene TRBV7-2 combines with J gene TRBJ2-1; D is perhaps TRBD1 (6 bases). CDR3 length: 12 amino acids. Germline V gene data show CDR1 as SGHTA and CDR2 as FQGNSA. V lost 2 bases and J lost 12, with 11 bases in between. The CDR3 nucleotides are TGTGCCAGCAGCTTAAATGCACAGGGGCAGTTCTTC. This translates into CASSLNAQGQFF.

The chain links TRBV2 to TRBJ1-6; 7 bases are a match to TRBD1. The CDR3 has 18 amino acids. V gave up 4 bases and J gave up 7 bases; unmatched junction bases: 16. Germline-derived CDR1 and CDR2 are SNHLY and FYNNEI. In DNA form, the CDR3 reads TGTGCCAGCAGTGGAACTCGGGACAGTAAAGAAGGGAATTCACCCCTCCACTTT. It specifies CASSGTRDSKEGNSPLHF.